The sequence of this T cell receptor (beta chain) was determined in a study of beta chain features in type 1 diabetes (dated by TCRdb to 2016 to 2019). Context from the whole study: Patients and healthy donors did not differ in mean age, gender distribution, total cell number or subset yield. A total of 107,917,701 sorted cells were examined across all samples, and the number of cells per subset was strongly correlated with RNA yield. The study compared the TCRB repertoires of sorted circulating CD4+ T cell subsets in recently diagnosed type 1 diabetes patients with those in matched healthy donors. Naive and central memory subsets were obtained from all 30 or so donors, but regulatory and stem cell-like memory subsets were isolated from only 8 patients and about 8 healthy donors.

Each donor gave one peripheral blood draw, averaging about 120 mL, which was collected into heparinised tubes. A BD FACSAria II was used to sort naive, central memory, regulatory and stem cell-like memory CD4+ T cells with a panel that included CD45RO, CCR7, CD25, CD127, CD95 and CD27. A purity above 95% was achieved for all sorted populations. PBMCs were separated immediately by Lymphoprep density gradient centrifugation and were stained directly, without being cultured. So that batch effects would be minimized, each experiment stained and sorted samples in pairs, pairing one healthy donor with one patient. About this clone itself: This clone's antigen is unknown. Per-base qualities were not stored, and no clone one base away is much larger.

All of the isolated RNA was reverse transcribed with the High Capacity cDNA Reverse Transcription Kit, so expressed TCRB transcripts were sequenced. Deep immunoSEQ sequencing was applied to naive, central memory and regulatory T cell samples, giving an average of about 3.4 million total reads per sample. After sorted cells were lysed in RLT buffer, RNA was extracted with DNase-treated RNeasy Micro or Mini kits, with the choice depending on cell number. To prevent cross-contamination, every cell subset was processed on its own, while patient and healthy donor samples were processed together. The immunoSEQ multiplex PCR was used to amplify TCRB sequences from cDNA, yielding 87-bp fragments that span the CDR3 region. Amplicons were sequenced on the Illumina HiSeq platform. Per the authors' processing: Synthetic template baselines were used to correct PCR bias computationally, reads within Hamming distance 2 were collapsed, and singletons that could not be merged were discarded. By aligning reads against IMGT, V, D and J genes, CDR3 length, and insertions or deletions at six rearrangement sites were assigned. Within each subset, clonotype counts were normalized to sorted cell number, after which true diversity and Gini coefficients were computed with the tcR R package. The overlap coefficient, calculated on TCRB nucleotide sequences, was used to quantify repertoire sharing. As a proxy for the pre-selection repertoire, out-of-frame TCRB sequences from naive cells were analyzed. The table comes from immuneACCESS by way of TCRdb, which keeps in-frame sequences with V and J called. Part of the clones is missing from these tables; in studies checked, under half for an unresolved V gene and the rest for unknown reasons. D and trimming were read from the DNA, whereas the V and J calls and clone size are those reported in that table. The table for this sample lists some 150,000 clones; over 9.5% of them were counted only once. The top ten hold roughly 1.3% of the sample.

V lost 4 bases and J lost 5 bases, and the count of bases not matched to a germline gene is 6. Sequences SGHTA (CDR1) and FQGTGA (CDR2) are obtained from the germline V gene. The CDR3 numbers 14 residues from cysteine through phenylalanine. Of all the DNA, just the CDR3 is kept, 42 bases in frame from base 1. The full study reports these points: The naive, central memory and regulatory TCRB repertoires appeared to resemble one another more closely among patients than among healthy donors. Only small numbers of individuals were included in the HLA sub-analyses, which left unresolved whether HLA type had any influence on TCRB rearrangement. Sequencing cDNA rather than genomic DNA could over-represent highly expressing activated cells, although activation and CD3 levels did not differ between groups. A moderate but significant shortening of TCRB CDR3 length was observed in type 1 diabetes patients in all four CD4+ subsets. Shorter templates might have been favored by PCR, but patient and control samples were amplified and corrected together, so both groups would have been affected equally by any skew. Patients with type 1 diabetes made fewer insertions and deleted more nucleotides at VDJ recombination sites, implying thymic rearrangement abnormalities.

The receptor was derived from a young man in good health. Sequenced input: naive CD4+ T cells from blood. The cell subset or site label of this sample denotes: true naive CD4+ T cells. The V and J genes are TRBV7-3 and TRBJ2-3; the junction holds 7 bases that match TRBD1. In nucleotide form, the sequence is TGTGCCAGCAGCTCAAAGGGGGCTGGAGATACGCAGTATTTT. The resulting protein is CASSSKGAGDTQYF.